The rows below give T cell receptor beta chains drawn from one sample of a study of blood T cell repertoires in COVID-19. Profiling relied on immunoSEQ multiplex PCR, and the TCRdb table lists in-frame clones only, not all of them. This sample carries fewer than 250,000 clones, approximately 90% of them seen once, and the ten largest clones take over 1.5%. The sample comprised peripheral blood. All receptors come from a man in his 70s with acute or convalescent COVID-19. Both conserved end residues are part of each CDR3. The D gene is left open where the match is weak. Clone size is given for some rows only: seen once, a few or many times, or a class if the clone is expanded.

clone_size,d_call,v_call,j_call,cdr3_aa,cdr3_nt
NA,NA,TRBV4-2,TRBJ2-1,CASSRTIFSGNEQFF,TGTGCCAGCAGCCGTACAATCTTCTCGGGTAATGAGCAGTTCTTC
NA,TRBD1,TRBV5-4,TRBJ2-2,CASSLDQGAFGELFF,TGTGCCAGCAGCTTGGATCAGGGGGCATTCGGGGAGCTGTTTTTT
once,NA,TRBV5-1,TRBJ2-1,CASSLVRLAHEQFF,TGCGCCAGCAGCTTAGTTCGACTGGCGCATGAGCAGTTCTTC
few,TRBD1,TRBV5-1,TRBJ1-2,CASSPGTGNYGYTF,TGCGCCAGCAGCCCGGGGACAGGAAACTATGGCTACACCTTC
NA,TRBD1,TRBV5-1,TRBJ1-1,CASSLGRNRGPNTEAFF,TGCGCCAGCAGCTTGGGGAGGAACAGGGGACCGAACACTGAAGCTTTCTTT
NA,TRBD1,TRBV9,TRBJ1-4,CASSEGQGASNEKLFF,TGTGCCAGCAGCGAAGGACAGGGGGCCTCTAATGAAAAACTGTTTTTT
NA,NA,TRBV19,TRBJ1-5,CASTHKPHLRDQPQHF,TGTGCCAGTACTCATAAGCCGCACCTCCGGGATCAGCCCCAGCATTTT
NA,NA,TRBV3-1/TRBV3-2,TRBJ1-3,CASSRDTGNTIYF,TGTGCCAGCAGCCGGGACACCGGAAACACCATATATTTT
NA,NA,TRBV18,TRBJ2-3,CASSPPGRDTQYF,TGTGCCAGCTCACCCCCGGGTAGAGATACGCAGTATTTT
NA,TRBD1,TRBV6-5,TRBJ2-7,CASSSTGVVEQYF,TGTGCCAGCAGTTCTACAGGGGTGGTGGAGCAGTACTTC
NA,TRBD1,TRBV3-1/TRBV3-2,TRBJ1-1,CASRHRDREGGTEAFF,TGTGCCAGCAGACACCGGGACAGGGAAGGTGGCACTGAAGCTTTCTTT